A single sample gave rise to the 5 T cell receptor beta chains below, sequenced in a study of siplizumab effects on memory and regulatory T cells. Profiled with immunoSEQ multiplex PCR; TCRdb holds only in-frame clones, not every one. The data hold approximately 65,000 clones, with 65% to 80% observed a single time. Sequenced material: memory CD4+ T cells sorted from blood. The receptors originated from a human donor in good health.

CDR3: CAWSSSTPAQYF. Here the CDR3 DNA reads TGTGCCTGGAGTTCCTCAACCCCCGCGCAGTACTTC. J is TRBJ2-7 and V is TRBV30; D unclear. V lost 2 bases, J lost 9 bases, and 14 bases lay in between. The CDR3 is 12 residues long. Germline CDR1 reads GTSNPN; CDR2 reads SVGIG (reference sequence).

This clone has a handful of counts. Here the CDR3 DNA reads TGTGCCAGCACCGGGGGTGGGGCGGGGGCCAGAGACATTCAGTACTTC. This codes for CASTGGGAGARDIQYF. The chain couples TRBV28 to TRBJ2-4, with a possible D match to TRBD2 (7 bases). V dropped 7 bases and J dropped 8 bases, with 24 bases sitting between them. Germline CDR1 reads MDHEN; CDR2 reads SYDVKM. This CDR3 has 16 residues.

V is TRBV27 and J is TRBJ2-6; 9 bases match TRBD1. The CDR3 runs to 18 residues. Germline CDR1 and CDR2: MNHEY and SMNVEV (reference sequence). J gave up 0 bases and V 3 bases, and 6 bases lay outside the gene matches. CDR3 bases: TGTGCCAGCAGTTTTTTGGGGACAGGGAGCTCTGGGGCCAACGTCCTGACTTTC. It specifies CASSFLGTGSSGANVLTF.

V is TRBV29-1 and J is TRBJ2-5, with TRBD2 matching 10 bases. Germline V CDR1 and CDR2: SQVTM, ANQGSEA. CDR3 length: 11 residues. The V segment lost 8 bases and the J segment 5 bases; nucleotides outside the gene matches: 2. CDR3 sequence (DNA): TGCAGCTCGGGACTAGCGGAGACCCAGTACTTC. Protein sequence: CSSGLAETQYF.

This rearrangement joins TRBV12-5 to TRBJ2-5; 8 nucleotides align to TRBD2. In germline, CDR1 is LGHNT, CDR2 FRNRAP. V shed 3 bases, J shed 5 bases, and the junction held 14 bases outside the gene matches. This CDR3 comprises 17 residues. The CDR3 spells CASGFLPGRIAGETQYF. In nucleotides, the CDR3 is TGTGCTAGTGGTTTCCTCCCGGGGCGAATAGCGGGGGAGACCCAGTACTTC.